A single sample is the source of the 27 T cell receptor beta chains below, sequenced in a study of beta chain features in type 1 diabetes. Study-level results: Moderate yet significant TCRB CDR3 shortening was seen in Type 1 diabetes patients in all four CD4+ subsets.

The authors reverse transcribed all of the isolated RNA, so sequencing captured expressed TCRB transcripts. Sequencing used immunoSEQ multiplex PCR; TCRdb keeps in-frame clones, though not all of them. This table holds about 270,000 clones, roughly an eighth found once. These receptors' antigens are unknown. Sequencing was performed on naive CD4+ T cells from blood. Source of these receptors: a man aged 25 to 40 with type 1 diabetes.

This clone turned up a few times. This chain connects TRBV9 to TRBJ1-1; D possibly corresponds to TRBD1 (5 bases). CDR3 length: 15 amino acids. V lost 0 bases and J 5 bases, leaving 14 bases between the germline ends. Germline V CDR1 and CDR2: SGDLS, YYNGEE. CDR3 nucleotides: TGTGCCAGCAGCGTAGGGGGCAGGGTGGAGACTGAAGCTTTCTTT. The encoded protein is CASSVGGRVETEAFF. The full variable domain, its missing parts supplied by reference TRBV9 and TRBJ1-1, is DSGVTQTPKHLITATGQRVTLRCSPRSGDLSVYWYQQSLDQGLQFLIQYYNGEERAKGNILERFSAQQFPDLHSELNLSSLELGDSALYFCASSVGGRVETEAFFGQGTRLTVV.

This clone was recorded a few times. The CDR3 spells CASTTGQGNGEQYF. CDR3 nucleotides: TGTGCCAGTACGACGGGACAGGGTAACGGCGAGCAGTACTTC. J is TRBJ2-7 and V is TRBV28; 9 positions match TRBD1. The CDR3 has 14 amino acids. Trimming at V came to 9 bases and at J to 6 bases, leaving 12 bases not matched to a gene. Germline CDR1 is MDHEN and CDR2 is SYDVKM.

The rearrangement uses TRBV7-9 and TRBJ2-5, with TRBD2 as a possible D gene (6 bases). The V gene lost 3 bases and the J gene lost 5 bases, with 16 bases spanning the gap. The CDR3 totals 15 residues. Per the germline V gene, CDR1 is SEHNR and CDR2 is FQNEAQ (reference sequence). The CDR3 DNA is TGTGCCAGCAGCTTCGGCGGGAACACCGGCGAGACCCAGTACTTC. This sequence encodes CASSFGGNTGETQYF.

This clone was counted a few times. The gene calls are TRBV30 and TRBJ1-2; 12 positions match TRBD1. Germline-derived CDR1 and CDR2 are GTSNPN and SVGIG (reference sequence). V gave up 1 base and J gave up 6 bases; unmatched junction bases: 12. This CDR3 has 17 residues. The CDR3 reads CAWSGRLRDRGRDGYTF. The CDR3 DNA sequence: TGTGCCTGGAGTGGGCGACTCCGGGACAGGGGGCGGGATGGCTACACCTTC.

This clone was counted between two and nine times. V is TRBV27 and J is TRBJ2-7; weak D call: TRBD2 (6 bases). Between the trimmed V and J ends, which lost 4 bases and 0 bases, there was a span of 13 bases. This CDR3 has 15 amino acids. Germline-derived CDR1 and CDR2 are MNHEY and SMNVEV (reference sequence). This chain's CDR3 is CASSSSSALSYEQYF. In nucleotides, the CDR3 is TGTGCCAGCAGTTCTTCTAGCGCTCTCTCCTACGAGCAGTACTTC.

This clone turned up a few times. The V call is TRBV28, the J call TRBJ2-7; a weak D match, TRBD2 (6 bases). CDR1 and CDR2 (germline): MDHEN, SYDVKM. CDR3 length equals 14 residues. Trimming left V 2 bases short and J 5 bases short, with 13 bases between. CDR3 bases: TGTGCCAGCAGTTTAATCTCGGGAGTCCACGAGCAGTACTTC. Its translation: CASSLISGVHEQYF.

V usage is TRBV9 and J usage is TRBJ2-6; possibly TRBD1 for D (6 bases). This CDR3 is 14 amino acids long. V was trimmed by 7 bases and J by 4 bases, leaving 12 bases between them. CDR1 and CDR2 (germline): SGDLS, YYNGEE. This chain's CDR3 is CASGQPQGANVLTF. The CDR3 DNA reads TGTGCCAGCGGACAGCCGCAGGGGGCCAACGTCCTGACTTTC.

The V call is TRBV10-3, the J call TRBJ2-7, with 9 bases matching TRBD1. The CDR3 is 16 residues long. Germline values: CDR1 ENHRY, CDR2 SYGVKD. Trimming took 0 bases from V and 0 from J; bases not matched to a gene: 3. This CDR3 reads CAISESSGQGSYEQYF. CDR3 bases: TGTGCCATCAGTGAGTCTTCGGGACAGGGCTCCTACGAGCAGTACTTC.

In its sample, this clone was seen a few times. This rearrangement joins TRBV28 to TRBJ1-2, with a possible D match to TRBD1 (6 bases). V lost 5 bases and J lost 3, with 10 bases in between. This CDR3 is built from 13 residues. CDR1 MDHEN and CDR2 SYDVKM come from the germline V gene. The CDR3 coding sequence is TGTGCCAGCAGTCCGTCAGGGGACTATGGCTACACCTTC. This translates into CASSPSGDYGYTF.

This chain's CDR3 is CSVIKIAGGGEQYF. The DNA for the CDR3 is TGCAGCGTTATAAAGATAGCGGGGGGCGGGGAGCAGTACTTC. The chain carries TRBV29-1 and TRBJ2-7; TRBD2 agrees at 10 bases. CDR3 length: 14 residues. Germline values: CDR1 SQVTM, CDR2 ANQGSEA. The ends lost 5 bases at V and 7 bases at J; junction bases unmatched: 11.

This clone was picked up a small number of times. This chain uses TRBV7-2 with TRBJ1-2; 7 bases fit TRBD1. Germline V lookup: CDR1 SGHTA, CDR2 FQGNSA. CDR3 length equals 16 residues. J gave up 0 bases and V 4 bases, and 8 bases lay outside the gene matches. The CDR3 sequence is CASSSGQATANYGYTF. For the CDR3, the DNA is TGTGCCAGCAGCTCCGGACAGGCGACTGCTAACTATGGCTACACCTTC. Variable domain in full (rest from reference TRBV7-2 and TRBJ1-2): GAGVSQSPSNKVTEKGKDVELRCDPISGHTALYWYRQSLGQGLEFLIYFQGNSAPDKSGLPSDRFSAERTGGSVSTLTIQRTQQEDSAVYLCASSSGQATANYGYTFGSGTRLTVV.

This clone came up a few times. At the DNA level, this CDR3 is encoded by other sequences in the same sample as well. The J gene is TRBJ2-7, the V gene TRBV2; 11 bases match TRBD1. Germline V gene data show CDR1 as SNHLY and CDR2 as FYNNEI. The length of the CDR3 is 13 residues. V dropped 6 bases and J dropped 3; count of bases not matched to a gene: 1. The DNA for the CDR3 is TGTGCCAGCAGCGGGACAGGGGGCTACGAGCAGTACTTC. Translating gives CASSGTGGYEQYF.

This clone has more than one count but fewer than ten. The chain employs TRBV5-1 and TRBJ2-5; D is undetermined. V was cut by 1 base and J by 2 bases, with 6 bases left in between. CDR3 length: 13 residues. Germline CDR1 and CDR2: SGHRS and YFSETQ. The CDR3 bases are TGCGCCAGCAGCTTGAGCCAACAAGAGACCCAGTACTTC. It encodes CASSLSQQETQYF. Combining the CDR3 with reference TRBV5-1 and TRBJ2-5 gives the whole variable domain KAGVTQTPRYLIKTRGQQVTLSCSPISGHRSVSWYQQTPGQGLQFLFEYFSETQRNKGNFPGRFSGRQFSNSRSEMNVSTLELGDSALYLCASSLSQQETQYFGPGTRLLVL.

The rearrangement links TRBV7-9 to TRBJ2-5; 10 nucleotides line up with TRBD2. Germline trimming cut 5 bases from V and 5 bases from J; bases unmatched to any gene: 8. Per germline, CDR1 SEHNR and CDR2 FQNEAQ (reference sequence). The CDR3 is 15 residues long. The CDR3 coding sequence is TGTGCCAGCAGCCTCCCAGCGGGAGGGGGGGAGACCCAGTACTTC. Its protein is CASSLPAGGGETQYF.

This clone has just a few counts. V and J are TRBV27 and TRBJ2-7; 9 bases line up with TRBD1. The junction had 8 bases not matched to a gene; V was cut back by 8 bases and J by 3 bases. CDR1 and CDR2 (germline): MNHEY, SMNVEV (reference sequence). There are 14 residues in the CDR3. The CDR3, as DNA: TGTGCCAGCCGCATAAGGGGACAGGGCTACGAGCAGTACTTC. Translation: CASRIRGQGYEQYF.

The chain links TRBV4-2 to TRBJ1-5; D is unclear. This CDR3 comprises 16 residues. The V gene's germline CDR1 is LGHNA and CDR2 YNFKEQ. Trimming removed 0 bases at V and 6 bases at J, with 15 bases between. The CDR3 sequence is CASSQDLVRGTQPQHF. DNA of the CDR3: TGTGCCAGCAGCCAAGATCTGGTTAGAGGTACTCAGCCCCAGCATTTT.

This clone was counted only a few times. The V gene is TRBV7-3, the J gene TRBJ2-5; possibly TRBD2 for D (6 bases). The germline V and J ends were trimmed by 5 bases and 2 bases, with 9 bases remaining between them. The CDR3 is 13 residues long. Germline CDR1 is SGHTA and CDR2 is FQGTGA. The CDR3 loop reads CASSPSGQETQYF. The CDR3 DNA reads TGTGCCAGCAGCCCGAGCGGGCAAGAGACCCAGTACTTC.

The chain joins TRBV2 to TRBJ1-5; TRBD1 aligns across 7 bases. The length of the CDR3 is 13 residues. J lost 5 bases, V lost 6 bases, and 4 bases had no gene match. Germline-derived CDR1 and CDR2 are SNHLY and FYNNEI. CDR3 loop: CASRTGDYQPQHF. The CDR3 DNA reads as TGTGCCAGCAGAACAGGGGATTATCAGCCCCAGCATTTT.

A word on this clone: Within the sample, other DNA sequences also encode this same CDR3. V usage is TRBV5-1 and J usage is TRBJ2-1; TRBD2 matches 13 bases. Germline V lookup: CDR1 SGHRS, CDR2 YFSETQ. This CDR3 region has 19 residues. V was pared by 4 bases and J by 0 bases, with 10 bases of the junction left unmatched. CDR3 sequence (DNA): TGCGCCAGCAGCGAGGTGGGACTAGCGGGACGCTACTCCTACAATGAGCAGTTCTTC. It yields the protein CASSEVGLAGRYSYNEQFF.

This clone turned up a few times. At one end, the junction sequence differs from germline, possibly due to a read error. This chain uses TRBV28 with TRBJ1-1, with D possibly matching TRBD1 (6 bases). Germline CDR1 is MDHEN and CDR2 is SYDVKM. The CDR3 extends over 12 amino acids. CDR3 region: CASSPRRGAIGF. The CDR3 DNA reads TGTGCCAGCAGTCCCCGCAGGGGCGCTATCGGATTT.

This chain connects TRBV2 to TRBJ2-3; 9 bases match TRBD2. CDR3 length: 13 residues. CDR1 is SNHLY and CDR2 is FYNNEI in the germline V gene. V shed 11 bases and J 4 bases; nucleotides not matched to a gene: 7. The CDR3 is CAGSAGGPDTQYF. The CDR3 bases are TGTGCCGGCTCGGCGGGAGGGCCAGATACGCAGTATTTT.

The CDR3 coding sequence is TGTGCTAGTGGTGGCGGGGGTCACACTGAAGCTTTCTTT. Translated, it gives CASGGGGHTEAFF. The chain has TRBV12-5 and TRBJ1-1, with D tentatively TRBD1 (5 bases). Between the trimmed V and J ends, which lost 5 bases and 3 bases, there was a span of 10 bases. Germline V gene lookup returns CDR1 LGHNT and CDR2 FRNRAP. The CDR3 totals 13 residues.

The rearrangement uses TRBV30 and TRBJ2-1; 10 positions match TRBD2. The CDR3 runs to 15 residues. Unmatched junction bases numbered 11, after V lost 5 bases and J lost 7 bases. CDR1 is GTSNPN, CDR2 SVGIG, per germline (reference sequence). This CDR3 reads CAWYPRLAGGNEQFF. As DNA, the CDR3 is TGTGCCTGGTACCCGAGACTAGCGGGTGGGAATGAGCAGTTCTTC.

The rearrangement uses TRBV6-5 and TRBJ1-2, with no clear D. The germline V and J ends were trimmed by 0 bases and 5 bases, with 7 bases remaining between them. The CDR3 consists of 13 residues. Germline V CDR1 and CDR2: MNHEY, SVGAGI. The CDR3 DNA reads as TGTGCCAGCAGTTACTCGGAGGGTTATGGCTACACCTTC. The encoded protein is CASSYSEGYGYTF.

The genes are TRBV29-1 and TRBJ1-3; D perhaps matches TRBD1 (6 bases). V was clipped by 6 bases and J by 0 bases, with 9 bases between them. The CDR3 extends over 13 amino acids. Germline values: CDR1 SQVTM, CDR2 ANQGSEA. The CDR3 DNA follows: TGCAGCGTAAAGACAGGCTCTGGAAACACCATATATTTT. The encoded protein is CSVKTGSGNTIYF.

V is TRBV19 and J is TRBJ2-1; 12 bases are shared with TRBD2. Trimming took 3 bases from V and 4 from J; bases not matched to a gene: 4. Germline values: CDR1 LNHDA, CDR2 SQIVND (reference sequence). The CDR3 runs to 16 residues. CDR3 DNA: TGTGCCAGTAGTATCCCTAGCGGGAGGGCGTACAATGAGCAGTTCTTC. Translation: CASSIPSGRAYNEQFF. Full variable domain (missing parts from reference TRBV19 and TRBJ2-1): DGGITQSPKYLFRKEGQNVTLSCEQNLNHDAMYWYRQDPGQGLRLIYYSQIVNDFQKGDIAEGYSVSREKKESFPLTVTSAQKNPTAFYLCASSIPSGRAYNEQFFGPGTRLTVL.

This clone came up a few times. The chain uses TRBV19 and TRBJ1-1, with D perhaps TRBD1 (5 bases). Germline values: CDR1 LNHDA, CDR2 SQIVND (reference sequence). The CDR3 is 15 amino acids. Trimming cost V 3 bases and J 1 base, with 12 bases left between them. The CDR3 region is CASSIPDTGNTEAFF. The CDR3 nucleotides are TGTGCCAGTAGTATCCCTGATACAGGGAACACTGAAGCTTTCTTT.